Listed here is a single T cell receptor (beta chain). Its antigen is not known. These data are taken from a study of cytomegalovirus exposure and HLA in healthy donors. Study-level findings and limits: Later analysis suggested most CMV-associated TCR beta chains were HLA-restricted. TCR beta chains numbering more than 150 were designated cytomegalovirus-associated. In a later analysis, HLA-C alleles had the fewest associated TCRs, DRB1 alleles the most.

PCR used 60 Vbeta primers and 13 Jbeta primers. This table comes from immunoSEQ multiplex PCR, and its TCRdb copy is limited to in-frame clones, with some not included. This sample lists approximately 75,000 clones; its ten largest clones have about 0.83%. CDR3 length equals 14 residues. Trimming took off 5 bases at V and 0 bases at J, with 8 bases between the two ends. The germline V gene has CDR1 MNHNS and CDR2 SASEGT. The V gene is TRBV6-1, the J gene TRBJ2-1; no firm D call. The receptor's source is a boy aged 5-17 years in good health and CMV-seronegative. The sample comprised PBMCs. CDR3 in amino acids: CASSTGNSYNEQFF. CDR3 coding DNA: TGTGCCAGCAGTACCGGTAACTCCTACAATGAGCAGTTCTTC.